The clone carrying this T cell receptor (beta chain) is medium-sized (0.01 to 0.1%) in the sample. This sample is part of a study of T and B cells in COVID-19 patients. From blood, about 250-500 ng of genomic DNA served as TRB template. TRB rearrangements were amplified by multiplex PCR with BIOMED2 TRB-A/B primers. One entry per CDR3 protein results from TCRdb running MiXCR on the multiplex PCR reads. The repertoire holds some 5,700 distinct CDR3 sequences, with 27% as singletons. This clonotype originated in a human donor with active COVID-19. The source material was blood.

CDR3 in amino acids: CSVLRHLQETQYF. CDR3 DNA sequence: TGCAGCGTCCTCCGACATTTACAAGAGACCCAGTACTTC. The V call is TRBV29-1, the J call TRBJ2-5, with unresolved D. The V gene's germline CDR1 is SQVTM and CDR2 ANQGSEA. The V end lost 6 bases, the J end lost 2 bases, and 13 bases lay between the germline ends. The CDR3 length is 13 residues.